In this sample, the clone carrying this T cell receptor (beta chain) turned up a few times. One entry per CDR3 protein, called by TCRdb with MiXCR from the 5' RACE reads. The sample lists about 220,000 distinct CDR3 sequences, roughly 3.3% occurring once. Germline CDR1 is SGHVS and CDR2 is FQNEAQ. The V and J ends lost 3 bases and 6 bases respectively, with 15 bases between them. The CDR3 loop spans 14 amino acids. The data originate from a study of T cells after yellow fever vaccination. The starting material was CD4+ T cells sorted from PBMCs, obtained 10 days after the yellow fever booster vaccination. The sequence was obtained from a man between 18 and 29 years old who received the YFV17D yellow fever vaccine. V usage is TRBV7-8 and J usage is TRBJ2-7; D is possibly TRBD2 (5 bases). The CDR3 coding sequence is TGTGCCAGCAGCTTTGGGCTAGCTCTCAGCGAGCAGTACTTC. Amino acids: CASSFGLALSEQYF.